A single sample gave rise to the 22 T cell receptor beta chains below, sequenced in a study of PD-1 blockade in classical Hodgkin lymphoma. Time point described: cycle 4 day 1 (C4D1), after 6 weeks of nivolumab. All patients relapsed after autologous stem cell transplantation, and brentuximab vedotin exposure varied. The repertoire was sequenced with immunoSEQ multiplex PCR; TCRdb's copy has only in-frame clones and lacks some. This sample carries some 95,000 clones, 90% of them seen once, and the ten largest clones take about 2.9%. Sequenced here: peripheral blood mononuclear cells (PBMCs), sampled before the fourth cycle of nivolumab. These receptors originate from a human donor with classical Hodgkin lymphoma.

The chain combines TRBV30 with TRBJ2-2; D ambiguous. Trimming shortened V by 5 bases and J by 0 bases, and 10 bases separated the two germline ends. The CDR3 covers 14 residues. Germline assignment: CDR1 GTSNPN and CDR2 SVGIG (reference sequence). As DNA, the CDR3 is TGTGCCTGGGTCGAGGCAGCGAACACCGGGGAGCTGTTTTTT. This gives the protein CAWVEAANTGELFF.

The chain is built from TRBV6-5 and TRBJ1-5; D not resolved. The CDR3 contains 15 residues. The V end lost 6 bases, the J end lost 4 bases, and 16 bases lay between the germline ends. Germline CDR1 and CDR2: MNHEY and SVGAGI. CDR3 region: CASRLSPDGNQPQHF. In DNA form, the CDR3 reads TGTGCCAGCAGGCTCTCTCCCGACGGGAATCAGCCCCAGCATTTT.

This chain links TRBV19 with TRBJ2-3, with D perhaps TRBD1 or TRBD2 (5 bases each). Germline V lookup: CDR1 LNHDA, CDR2 SQIVND (reference sequence). Trimming shortened V by 10 bases and J by 7 bases, and 15 bases separated the two germline ends. The CDR3 is 12 amino acids. The CDR3 bases are TGTGCCACCGGGACCCCAAGGAATACGCAGTATTTT. This gives the protein CATGTPRNTQYF.

This clone was recorded only once. V and J are TRBV7-2 and TRBJ1-2; no reliable D call. V was cut by 5 bases and J by 2 bases, with 18 bases left in between. This CDR3 comprises 16 residues. The germline V gene has CDR1 SGHTA and CDR2 FQGNSA. CDR3 sequence (DNA): TGTGCCAGCAGCCCGTACATTGGGATAGGGAACTATGGCTACACCTTC. Translated, it gives CASSPYIGIGNYGYTF.

V and J are TRBV6-6 and TRBJ2-7; no definite D call. V was trimmed by 2 bases and J by 7 bases, leaving 6 bases between them. The CDR3 consists of 11 residues. The germline gives CDR1 MNHNY, CDR2 SVGAGI (reference sequence). Here the CDR3 reads CASSYLREQYF. The DNA of the CDR3 is TGTGCCAGCAGTTACCTCAGGGAGCAGTACTTC.

V usage is TRBV6-5 and J usage is TRBJ1-6; TRBD1 agrees at 8 bases. The CDR3 is made up of 15 amino acids. CDR1 and CDR2 (germline): MNHEY, SVGAGI. Losses at the gene ends were 5 bases for V and 9 bases for J; bases not matched to a gene: 9. The CDR3: CASSVDRVLGSPLHF. The CDR3 bases are TGTGCCAGCAGTGTGGACAGGGTGTTGGGTTCACCCCTCCACTTT.

This clone was seen more than once but under ten times. The chain links TRBV2 to TRBJ1-2; D may be TRBD1 (5 bases). Between the trimmed V and J ends, which lost 2 bases and 5 bases, there was a span of 6 bases. Per germline, CDR1 SNHLY and CDR2 FYNNEI. The CDR3 has 12 amino acids. The CDR3 bases are TGTGCCAGCAGTGAACAGGGATATGGCTACACCTTC. Amino acid sequence: CASSEQGYGYTF.

The rearrangement joins TRBV6-1 to TRBJ1-1, with a tentative D call TRBD1 (5 bases). The V end lost 0 bases, the J end lost 1 base, and 15 bases lay between the germline ends. The CDR3 runs to 17 residues. Germline V lookup: CDR1 MNHNS, CDR2 SASEGT. The CDR3 DNA reads TGTGCCAGCAGTGAAGCCAAGGAGGGGTGGACGAACACTGAAGCTTTCTTT. Translating it yields CASSEAKEGWTNTEAFF.

The CDR3 is CASSFRINTEAFF. The CDR3 DNA follows: TGTGCCAGCAGTTTCCGAATCAACACTGAAGCTTTCTTT. The chain carries TRBV28 and TRBJ1-1; the D is unclear. V lost 3 bases and J lost 2, with 7 bases in between. CDR3 length equals 13 residues. Germline V CDR1 and CDR2: MDHEN, SYDVKM.

This clone was counted once. This sequence joins TRBV10-3 and TRBJ2-7, with D unclear. Germline CDR1 reads ENHRY; CDR2 reads SYGVKD. V lost 4 bases, J lost 3 bases, and 13 bases lay in between. The CDR3 loop spans 14 amino acids. This CDR3 is CAISVPVGFYEQYF. CDR3 DNA: TGTGCCATCAGTGTCCCGGTGGGGTTCTACGAGCAGTACTTC.

Notes on this clone: This specimen includes other DNA sequences encoding the same CDR3. CDR3 sequence: CASSPSHSTDTQYF. Written as DNA, the CDR3 is TGTGCCAGCAGCCCCTCCCACAGCACAGATACGCAGTATTTT. This chain links TRBV7-2 with TRBJ2-3, with unresolved D. The CDR3 is made up of 14 amino acids. CDR1 is SGHTA and CDR2 is FQGNSA in the germline V gene. V was trimmed by 5 bases and J by 0 bases, leaving 9 bases between them.

The V call is TRBV11-2, the J call TRBJ2-5, with D tentatively TRBD1 or TRBD2 (5 bases each). This CDR3 has 16 residues. CDR1 is SGHAT and CDR2 is FQNNGV in the germline V gene. V lost 1 base, J lost 5 bases, and 17 bases lay in between. Here the CDR3 DNA reads TGTGCCAGCAGCTTAGGGGGGATTAGGGGCGGTGAGACCCAGTACTTC. Translation: CASSLGGIRGGETQYF.

The chain couples TRBV30 to TRBJ1-2, with D uncertain. V lost 0 bases, J lost 3 bases, and 14 bases lay in between. This CDR3 comprises 15 residues. Germline V gene sequence: CDR1 GTSNPN, CDR2 SVGIG (reference sequence). CDR3 DNA: TGTGCCTGGAGTGTAAGTCGGCGAGGTTACTATGGCTACACCTTC. Protein product: CAWSVSRRGYYGYTF. Full variable domain (remainder filled in from reference TRBV30 and TRBJ1-2): SQTIHQWPATLVQPVGSPLSLECTVEGTSNPNLYWYRQAAGRGLQLLFYSVGIGQISSEVPQNLSASRPQDRQFILSSKKLLLSDSGFYLCAWSVSRRGYYGYTFGSGTRLTVV.

The chain combines TRBV19 with TRBJ1-4; perhaps TRBD1 as D (5 bases). V lost 0 bases and J 5 bases, leaving 10 bases between the germline ends. The germline V gene encodes CDR1 LNHDA and CDR2 SQIVND (reference sequence). The CDR3 sequence is 15 residues long. CDR3 nucleotide sequence: TGTGCCAGTAGTATAGACCGGGACCCCAATGAAAAACTGTTTTTT. Translated, it gives CASSIDRDPNEKLFF. The variable domain in full, completed from reference TRBV19 and TRBJ1-4, reads DGGITQSPKYLFRKEGQNVTLSCEQNLNHDAMYWYRQDPGQGLRLIYYSQIVNDFQKGDIAEGYSVSREKKESFPLTVTSAQKNPTAFYLCASSIDRDPNEKLFFGSGTQLSVL.

The chain links TRBV29-1 to TRBJ2-1; 8 nucleotides line up with TRBD2. V lost 0 bases to trimming and J lost 1 base; unmatched junction nucleotides: 5. This CDR3 is built from 16 residues. In germline, CDR1 is SQVTM, CDR2 ANQGSEA. Here the CDR3 reads CSVEDRGGPSYNEQFF. In DNA form, the CDR3 reads TGCAGCGTTGAAGATCGGGGGGGGCCTTCCTACAATGAGCAGTTCTTC.

The chain links TRBV15 to TRBJ2-7; no definite D call. The CDR3 runs 16 residues. From germline, CDR1 is LNHNV and CDR2 YYDKDF (reference sequence). Trimming removed 3 bases from V and 3 bases from J, with 18 bases in between. CDR3: CATSSFRPRTGYEQYF. The CDR3 coding sequence is TGTGCCACCAGCAGCTTCAGACCCCGAACTGGCTACGAGCAGTACTTC.

This chain connects TRBV7-9 to TRBJ1-3; D is unresolved. The CDR3 contains 14 residues. With 5 bases removed from V and 4 bases from J, the gap between germline ends came to 12 bases. Germline lookup yields CDR1 SEHNR and CDR2 FQNEAQ (reference sequence). CDR3 in amino acids: CASSLGIRGNTIYF. CDR3 DNA: TGTGCCAGCAGCCTGGGGATAAGGGGAAACACCATATATTTT.

The chain uses TRBV18 and TRBJ1-4, with D hard to call. The germline CDR1 and CDR2 sequences are KGHSH and LQKENI. Trimming left V 2 bases short and J 8 bases short, with 9 bases between. The CDR3 runs 13 residues. CDR3 loop: CASSPGEGEKLFF. CDR3 DNA: TGTGCCAGCTCACCAGGGGAGGGAGAAAAACTGTTTTTT.

The V call is TRBV7-3, the J call TRBJ1-1, with D unresolved. This CDR3 comprises 17 residues. V was pared by 0 bases and J by 0 bases, with 14 bases between. CDR1 is SGHTA, CDR2 FQGTGA, per germline. CDR3 sequence (DNA): TGTGCCAGCAGCTTAACGCGCTTGGGAGTGGTGAACACTGAAGCTTTCTTT. It is translated as CASSLTRLGVVNTEAFF.

The chain carries TRBV2 and TRBJ1-2; 9 positions agree with TRBD1. CDR3 length: 13 residues. J gave up 7 bases and V 6 bases, and 6 bases lay outside the gene matches. The germline gives CDR1 SNHLY, CDR2 FYNNEI. The CDR3 sequence: CASRGDRERGYTF. Written as DNA, the CDR3 is TGTGCCAGCAGAGGGGACAGGGAGCGTGGCTACACCTTC.

The CDR3 DNA reads TGTGCCAGCCAGGCAGCCTTGGGCAACGAGCAGTACTTC. This codes for CASQAALGNEQYF. The V and J genes are TRBV27 and TRBJ2-7; D is ambiguous. The germline gives CDR1 MNHEY, CDR2 SMNVEV (reference sequence). This CDR3 has 13 amino acids. Trimming shortened V by 8 bases and J by 5 bases, and 16 bases separated the two germline ends.

The genes are TRBV4-3 and TRBJ1-1; D perhaps matches TRBD1 (6 bases). Trimming shortened V by 0 bases and J by 6 bases, and 11 bases separated the two germline ends. The germline V gene encodes CDR1 LGHNA and CDR2 YSLEER. The length of the CDR3 is 14 residues. CDR3 amino acids: CASSQDTGRAEAFF. CDR3 nucleotide sequence: TGCGCCAGCAGCCAAGATACAGGGCGGGCTGAAGCTTTCTTT.